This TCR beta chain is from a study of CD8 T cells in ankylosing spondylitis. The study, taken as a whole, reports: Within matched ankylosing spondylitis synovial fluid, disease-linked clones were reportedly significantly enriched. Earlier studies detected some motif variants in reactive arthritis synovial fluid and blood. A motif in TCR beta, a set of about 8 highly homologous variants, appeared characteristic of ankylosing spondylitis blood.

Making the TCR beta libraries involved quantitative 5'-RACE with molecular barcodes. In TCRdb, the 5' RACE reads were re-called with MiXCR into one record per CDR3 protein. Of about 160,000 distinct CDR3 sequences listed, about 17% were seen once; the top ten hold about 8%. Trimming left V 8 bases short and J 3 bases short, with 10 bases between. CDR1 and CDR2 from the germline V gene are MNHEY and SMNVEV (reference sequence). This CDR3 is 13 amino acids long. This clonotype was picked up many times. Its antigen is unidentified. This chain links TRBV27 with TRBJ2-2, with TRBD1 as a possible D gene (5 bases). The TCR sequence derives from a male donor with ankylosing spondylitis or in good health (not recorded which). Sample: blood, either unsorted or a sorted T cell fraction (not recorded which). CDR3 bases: TGTGCCAGCGCCAGGGAATACACCGGGGAGCTGTTTTTT. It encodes CASAREYTGELFF.